These 27 T cell receptor beta chains came from one sample sequenced in a study of shared clonotypes between healthy human individuals. Measured with immunoSEQ multiplex PCR; TCRdb has only the in-frame clones, and not every one. The sample consists of some 2.4 million clones, approximately 93% of them appearing once. The sequenced sample was naive CD4+ T cells from PBMCs. Subset reported: CD45RA+ positively selected. These receptors all come from a man aged 18 to 35 in good health. Some clones in this sample may be carry-over from other donors' samples.

The sample holds one count of this clone. This chain uses TRBV5-1 with TRBJ1-1, with 7 bases lining up with TRBD1. Trimming at V came to 4 bases and at J to 1 base, leaving 4 bases not matched to a gene. The germline CDR1 and CDR2 sequences are SGHRS and YFSETQ. This CDR3 spans 14 amino acids. The CDR3 spells CASSKDRENTEAFF. Written as DNA, the CDR3 is TGCGCCAGCAGCAAAGACAGGGAGAACACTGAAGCTTTCTTT.

The J gene is TRBJ1-4, the V gene TRBV15, with D unresolved. Between the trimmed V and J ends, which lost 0 bases and 3 bases, there was a span of 11 bases. The CDR3 is made up of 16 amino acids. Germline loops: CDR1 LNHNV, CDR2 YYDKDF (reference sequence). The CDR3 protein is CATSRDIGQSNEKLFF. CDR3 sequence (DNA): TGTGCCACCAGCAGAGATATAGGGCAGTCTAATGAAAAACTGTTTTTT. Based on the CDR3 plus reference TRBV15 and TRBJ1-4, the full variable domain is DAMVIQNPRYQVTQFGKPVTLSCSQTLNHNVMYWYQQKSSQAPKLLFHYYDKDFNNEADTPDNFQSRRPNTSFCFLDIRSPGLGDTAMYLCATSRDIGQSNEKLFFGSGTQLSVL.

Points on this clone: Other DNA sequences in this sample translate to the same CDR3. The genes are TRBV2 and TRBJ2-3; no clear D. There are 14 residues in the CDR3. V was trimmed by 8 bases and J by 0 bases, leaving 12 bases between them. The germline V gene encodes CDR1 SNHLY and CDR2 FYNNEI. In nucleotides, the CDR3 is TGTGCCAGCTCAAGGACGGCGAGCACAGATACGCAGTATTTT. It translates to CASSRTASTDTQYF. The whole variable domain, filled in from reference TRBV2 and TRBJ2-3, reads EPEVTQTPSHQVTQMGQEVILRCVPISNHLYFYWYRQILGQKVEFLVSFYNNEISEKSEIFDDQFSVERPDGSNFTLKIRSTKLEDSAMYFCASSRTASTDTQYFGPGTRLTVL.

V gene TRBV28 combines with J gene TRBJ2-7; no clear D gene. V shed 6 bases and J shed 2 bases, with 11 bases lying between them. Germline CDR1 is MDHEN and CDR2 is SYDVKM. CDR3 length: 13 amino acids. The CDR3 protein is CASSTSRAYEQYF. DNA of the CDR3: TGTGCCAGCAGCACTTCCAGAGCCTACGAGCAGTACTTC. Together with reference TRBV28 and TRBJ2-7, the CDR3 gives the full variable domain: DVKVTQSSRYLVKRTGEKVFLECVQDMDHENMFWYRQDPGLGLRLIYFSYDVKMKEKGDIPEGYSVSREKKERFSLILESASTNQTSMYLCASSTSRAYEQYFGPGTRLTVT.

The chain uses TRBV19 and TRBJ1-1, with unresolved D. The CDR3 consists of 13 residues. Trimming cost V 2 bases and J 5 bases, with 9 bases left between them. CDR1 LNHDA and CDR2 SQIVND come from the germline V gene (reference sequence). CDR3 sequence reads: CASSIREETEAFF. The CDR3 bases are TGTGCCAGTAGTATAAGGGAGGAAACTGAAGCTTTCTTT. The variable domain in full, completed from reference TRBV19 and TRBJ1-1, reads DGGITQSPKYLFRKEGQNVTLSCEQNLNHDAMYWYRQDPGQGLRLIYYSQIVNDFQKGDIAEGYSVSREKKESFPLTVTSAQKNPTAFYLCASSIREETEAFFGQGTRLTVV.

This CDR3 reads CASSVAMAGYEQYF. The CDR3 nucleotides read TGTGCCAGCAGCGTAGCGATGGCGGGCTACGAGCAGTACTTC. The chain couples TRBV9 to TRBJ2-7; a weak D match, TRBD2 (5 bases). The germline CDR1 and CDR2 sequences are SGDLS and YYNGEE. The CDR3 totals 14 residues. V lost 0 bases to trimming and J lost 3 bases, with 10 bases between them.

J is TRBJ2-7 and V is TRBV28, with D unresolved. CDR1 and CDR2 (germline): MDHEN, SYDVKM. The CDR3 covers 15 residues. V lost 2 bases and J lost 2, with 13 bases in between. The CDR3 sequence is CASSLGRVIAYEQYF. The CDR3 DNA sequence: TGTGCCAGCAGTTTAGGAAGGGTCATCGCCTACGAGCAGTACTTC.

The chain carries TRBV2 and TRBJ2-5; 15 bases fit TRBD2. CDR1 and CDR2 (germline): SNHLY, FYNNEI. The V gene end was trimmed by 7 bases and the J gene end by 5 bases; junction bases not matched to a gene: 14. This CDR3 region has 18 residues. In DNA, the CDR3 is TGTGCCAGCACTCTTGAATTGGGACTAGCGGGAGGTGGGGAGACCCAGTACTTC. Its translation: CASTLELGLAGGGETQYF.

This clone was observed once. The CDR3 sequence is CASSTVAGGPGDTQYF. The CDR3 DNA is TGTGCCAGCAGCACTGTAGCGGGAGGGCCTGGAGATACGCAGTATTTT. This sequence joins TRBV5-6 and TRBJ2-3, with 11 positions matching TRBD2. Germline V CDR1 and CDR2: SGHDT, YYEEEE. This CDR3 is built from 16 residues. With 4 bases clipped from V and 5 bases from J, the junction kept 9 bases outside the gene matches.

The chain recombines TRBV28 with TRBJ1-3, with a weak D call TRBD1 (5 bases). Trimming took 7 bases from V and 4 from J, leaving 14 bases between them. CDR1 and CDR2 from the germline V gene are MDHEN and SYDVKM. The CDR3 has 14 residues. CDR3 coding DNA: TGTGCCAGCAAGCGGACATCGGCCGGAAACACCATATATTTT. Its translation: CASKRTSAGNTIYF.

The chain uses TRBV6-5 and TRBJ2-3, with a tentative D call TRBD2 (5 bases). The CDR3 consists of 13 residues. Germline CDR1 reads MNHEY; CDR2 reads SVGAGI. V lost 8 bases and J lost 4, with 13 bases in between. CDR3 in amino acids: CASGRGNPDTQYF. DNA for the CDR3: TGTGCCAGCGGTAGAGGGAACCCAGATACGCAGTATTTT.

The rearrangement joins TRBV12-5 to TRBJ2-1, with D unresolved. The germline V gene encodes CDR1 LGHNT and CDR2 FRNRAP. The CDR3 runs to 16 residues. Between the trimmed V and J ends, which lost 0 bases and 3 bases, there was a span of 12 bases. The DNA of the CDR3 is TGTGCTAGTGGTTTGGTAGGCGGTAGGTTCTACAATGAGCAGTTCTTC. Protein: CASGLVGGRFYNEQFF.

The V call is TRBV6-4, the J call TRBJ1-2; 10 nucleotides match TRBD1. In germline, CDR1 is MRHNA, CDR2 SNTAGT. V gave up 2 bases and J gave up 3 bases; unmatched junction bases: 3. There are 15 residues in the CDR3. CDR3 coding DNA: TGTGCCAGCAGTGACCCGACAGGGGGCTACTATGGCTACACCTTC. Translation: CASSDPTGGYYGYTF.

The chain carries TRBV28 and TRBJ2-6; no clear D. Looked up from germline, CDR1 is MDHEN and CDR2 is SYDVKM. This CDR3 spans 16 amino acids. V was clipped by 4 bases and J by 0 bases, with 10 bases between them. CDR3 sequence reads: CASSSPSASGANVLTF. The CDR3 coding sequence is TGTGCCAGCAGTTCGCCAAGTGCCTCTGGGGCCAACGTCCTGACTTTC. Together with reference TRBV28 and TRBJ2-6, the CDR3 gives the full variable domain: DVKVTQSSRYLVKRTGEKVFLECVQDMDHENMFWYRQDPGLGLRLIYFSYDVKMKEKGDIPEGYSVSREKKERFSLILESASTNQTSMYLCASSSPSASGANVLTFGAGSRLTVL.

The chain uses TRBV7-2 and TRBJ2-7; no clear D. V lost 1 base, J lost 0 bases, and 10 bases lay in between. Germline loops: CDR1 SGHTA, CDR2 FQGNSA. There are 15 residues in the CDR3. The CDR3 protein is CASSLVASSSYEQYF. The CDR3, as DNA: TGTGCCAGCAGCTTAGTGGCAAGTAGCTCCTACGAGCAGTACTTC.

The V and J genes are TRBV6-1 and TRBJ1-2; 8 nucleotides align to TRBD1. CDR3 length: 14 residues. The V gene end was trimmed by 3 bases and the J gene end by 8 bases; junction bases not matched to a gene: 8. The germline V gene has CDR1 MNHNS and CDR2 SASEGT. The CDR3 protein is CASSDTGGVMGYTF. CDR3 bases: TGTGCCAGCAGTGACACAGGGGGAGTCATGGGCTACACCTTC.

The chain uses TRBV9 and TRBJ2-7, with TRBD1 matching over 8 bases. This CDR3 region has 18 residues. The germline CDR1 and CDR2 sequences are SGDLS and YYNGEE. The junction had 13 bases not matched to a gene; V was cut back by 0 bases and J by 2 bases. The CDR3 nucleotides read TGTGCCAGCAGCGTAGGGCTTTTTGGGACAGGAGAGACCTACGAGCAGTACTTC. Translating it yields CASSVGLFGTGETYEQYF.

The chain couples TRBV4-1 to TRBJ1-3; D uncertain. V lost 0 bases and J 4 bases, leaving 10 bases between the germline ends. Germline V CDR1 and CDR2: MGHRA, YSYEKL. This CDR3 comprises 15 residues. The CDR3 bases are TGCGCCAGCAGCCAAGATTCAACAGCCGGAAACACCATATATTTT. It translates to CASSQDSTAGNTIYF.

This CDR3 reads CASSPYRGLGTGELFF. CDR3 DNA sequence: TGTGCCAGCAGCCCGTACAGGGGGCTCGGCACCGGGGAGCTGTTTTTT. V and J are TRBV7-3 and TRBJ2-2, with TRBD1 matching 9 bases. With V trimmed by 5 bases and J by 4 bases, 8 bases remained unmatched. This CDR3 region has 16 residues. CDR1 and CDR2 from the germline V gene are SGHTA and FQGTGA. Based on the CDR3 plus reference TRBV7-3 and TRBJ2-2, the full variable domain is GAGVSQTPSNKVTEKGKYVELRCDPISGHTALYWYRQSLGQGPEFLIYFQGTGAADDSGLPNDRFFAVRPEGSVSTLKIQRTERGDSAVYLCASSPYRGLGTGELFFGEGSRLTVL.

The chain couples TRBV7-8 to TRBJ2-4, with D perhaps matching TRBD2 (5 bases). CDR1 SGHVS and CDR2 FQNEAQ come from the germline V gene. The length of the CDR3 is 16 residues. V lost 1 base to trimming and J lost 1 base, with 11 bases between them. The CDR3 DNA sequence: TGTGCCAGCAGCTTAGTCGAGGGATGGGCCAAAAACATTCAGTACTTC. It encodes CASSLVEGWAKNIQYF.

The chain links TRBV6-6 to TRBJ2-1; 7 bases agree with TRBD2. The length of the CDR3 is 14 residues. Germline values: CDR1 MNHNY, CDR2 SVGAGI (reference sequence). Trimming cost V 8 bases and J 0 bases; bases outside gene matches: 4. For the CDR3, the DNA is TGTGCCAGCCAAGCGGGAAGCTCCTACAATGAGCAGTTCTTC. Protein sequence: CASQAGSSYNEQFF.

As concerns this clone: The sample holds other DNA sequences that translate to the same CDR3. This rearrangement joins TRBV28 to TRBJ1-3; D unclear. The CDR3 runs 12 residues. Germline loops: CDR1 MDHEN, CDR2 SYDVKM. Trimming removed 2 bases at V and 4 bases at J, with 3 bases between. CDR3 protein: CASSLTGNTIYF. As DNA, the CDR3 is TGTGCCAGCAGTTTAACGGGAAACACCATATATTTT.

This sequence joins TRBV19 and TRBJ2-7; D unresolved. Trimming left V 3 bases short and J 5 bases short, with 17 bases between. Looked up from germline, CDR1 is LNHDA and CDR2 is SQIVND (reference sequence). This CDR3 is built from 15 residues. CDR3: CASSMKPRSLDEQYF. In DNA, the CDR3 is TGTGCCAGTAGTATGAAACCCCGGAGTCTTGACGAGCAGTACTTC.

V gene TRBV15 combines with J gene TRBJ2-3; TRBD2 matches at 9 bases. V shed 0 bases and J 4 bases; nucleotides not matched to a gene: 8. CDR3 size: 17 residues. Germline V gene data show CDR1 as LNHNV and CDR2 as YYDKDF (reference sequence). CDR3 nucleotide sequence: TGTGCCACCAGCAGAGATCGAGCGGGAGGATCTGCAGATACGCAGTATTTT. Translation gives CATSRDRAGGSADTQYF. The complete variable domain, with remaining parts taken from reference TRBV15 and TRBJ2-3, reads DAMVIQNPRYQVTQFGKPVTLSCSQTLNHNVMYWYQQKSSQAPKLLFHYYDKDFNNEADTPDNFQSRRPNTSFCFLDIRSPGLGDTAMYLCATSRDRAGGSADTQYFGPGTRLTVL.

The chain has TRBV4-1 and TRBJ2-1; 8 bases match TRBD2. Germline loops: CDR1 MGHRA, CDR2 YSYEKL. This CDR3 has 16 amino acids. V lost 3 bases and J lost 2; bases outside the gene matches: 6. CDR3 coding DNA: TGCGCCAGCAGCCAGCAGCGGGAGTCCCCCTACAATGAGCAGTTCTTC. Translating gives CASSQQRESPYNEQFF.

The chain uses TRBV6-4 and TRBJ2-3; 8 nucleotides agree with TRBD2. Germline lookup yields CDR1 MRHNA and CDR2 SNTAGT. The CDR3 consists of 14 residues. The V segment lost 2 bases and the J segment 6 bases; nucleotides outside the gene matches: 4. The CDR3 sequence is CASSDRGGRDTQYF. For the CDR3, the DNA is TGTGCCAGCAGTGACCGGGGCGGGAGGGATACGCAGTATTTT.

This chain connects TRBV7-3 to TRBJ2-1; D is ambiguous. V shed 3 bases and J shed 7 bases, with 16 bases lying between them. Germline V gene data show CDR1 as SGHTA and CDR2 as FQGTGA. The CDR3 runs to 15 residues. The CDR3 DNA reads as TGTGCCAGCAGCTTTGACGGGCGGCCCGGAAATGAGCAGTTCTTC. The encoded protein is CASSFDGRPGNEQFF.